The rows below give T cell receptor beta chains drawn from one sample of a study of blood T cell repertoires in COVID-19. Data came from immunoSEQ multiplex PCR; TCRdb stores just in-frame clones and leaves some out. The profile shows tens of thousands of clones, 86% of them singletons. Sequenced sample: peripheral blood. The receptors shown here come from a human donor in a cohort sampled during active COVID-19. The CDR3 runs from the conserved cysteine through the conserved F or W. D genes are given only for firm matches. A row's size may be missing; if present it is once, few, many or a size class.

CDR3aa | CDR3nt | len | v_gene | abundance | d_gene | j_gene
CASSVTGGVGEAFF | TGTGCCAGCAGCGTCACAGGGGGCGTCGGTGAAGCTTTCTTT | 14 | TRBV7-9 | few | TRBD1 | TRBJ1-1
CASSALTQGTDTQYF | TGTGCCAGCAGCGCACTTACACAGGGTACAGATACGCAGTATTTT | 15 | TRBV5-8 | once | NA | TRBJ2-3
CASSEFSGQPQHF | TGTGCCAGCAGTGAATTCTCGGGTCAGCCCCAGCATTTT | 13 | TRBV6-4 | once | NA | TRBJ1-5
CASSPRGTGNTIYF | TGTGCCAGCAGCCCTAGGGGCACAGGAAACACCATATATTTT | 14 | TRBV5-6 | NA | NA | TRBJ1-3
CATSPGGNTGELFF | TGTGCCACCAGCCCGGGGGGGAACACCGGGGAGCTGTTTTTT | 14 | TRBV15 | NA | TRBD2 | TRBJ2-2
CASSEYRGTDEAFF | TGTGCCAGCAGTGAATACAGGGGTACGGATGAAGCTTTCTTT | 14 | TRBV25-1 | NA | NA | TRBJ1-1
CASSPAGSYEQYF | TGTGCCAGCTCACCGGCGGGATCCTACGAGCAGTACTTC | 13 | TRBV18 | once | NA | TRBJ2-7
CASSYSGTDTEAFF | TGTGCCAGCAGCTACTCCGGGACAGACACTGAAGCTTTCTTT | 14 | TRBV11-2 | NA | TRBD1 | TRBJ1-1
CSASLTGEAFF | TGCAGTGCTAGCTTAACAGGGGAGGCTTTCTTT | 11 | TRBV20-1 | NA | TRBD1 | TRBJ1-1
CATSRDPLTNTGELFF | TGTGCCACCAGCAGAGATCCCCTTACGAACACCGGGGAGCTGTTTTTT | 16 | TRBV15 | NA | NA | TRBJ2-2
CASSRLYRDRAYTF | TGTGCCAGCAGCCGACTCTACCGGGACAGAGCCTACACCTTC | 14 | TRBV4-2 | NA | TRBD1 | TRBJ1-2
CASSYSGSGYQETQYF | TGTGCCAGCAGTTACTCGGGTAGCGGGTACCAAGAGACCCAGTACTTC | 16 | TRBV6-2/TRBV6-3 | once | TRBD2 | TRBJ2-5
CSVEEPRDTEAFF | TGCAGCGTTGAAGAACCCAGGGACACTGAAGCTTTCTTT | 13 | TRBV29-1 | few | NA | TRBJ1-1
CASSPLSGGIVGYTDTQYF | TGTGCCAGCTCACCACTCTCGGGAGGAATCGTTGGGTACACAGATACGCAGTATTTT | 19 | TRBV18 | NA | TRBD2 | TRBJ2-3
CASSPDILAKNIQYF | TGTGCCAGCAGTCCAGACATACTAGCCAAAAACATTCAGTACTTC | 15 | TRBV6-2/TRBV6-3 | NA | NA | TRBJ2-4
CAISDQYREPGRGYTF | TGTGCCATCAGTGACCAGTACAGGGAACCGGGACGTGGCTACACCTTC | 16 | TRBV10-3 | NA | NA | TRBJ1-2
CASSYYLAEVSNEQFF | TGTGCCAGCAGTTACTATTTAGCGGAAGTGAGCAATGAGCAGTTCTTC | 16 | TRBV6-2/TRBV6-3 | NA | NA | TRBJ2-1
CASSLTAGRLSGNTIYF | TGTGCCAGCAGCTTAACGGCGGGACGACTCTCTGGAAACACCATATATTTT | 17 | TRBV7-9 | NA | NA | TRBJ1-3
CASGNLGGSLQFF | TGTGCCAGCGGGAATTTGGGAGGGTCATTGCAGTTCTTC | 13 | TRBV25-1 | NA | TRBD2 | TRBJ2-1
CASTRDRAYEQYF | TGTGCCAGCACCCGGGACAGGGCCTACGAGCAGTACTTC | 13 | TRBV6-5 | NA | TRBD1 | TRBJ2-7
CASSPVGAAYEQYF | TGCGCCAGCAGCCCCGTAGGGGCGGCCTACGAGCAGTACTTC | 14 | TRBV5-1 | NA | NA | TRBJ2-7
CASSLGEGTSGYEQYF | TGTGCCAGCAGCTTGGGGGAAGGGACTAGCGGCTACGAGCAGTACTTC | 16 | TRBV5-4 | NA | TRBD2 | TRBJ2-7
CASSLGFAGYSDYEQYF | TGTGCCAGCAGCTTGGGTTTCGCCGGTTATAGCGACTACGAGCAGTACTTC | 17 | TRBV5-6 | NA | NA | TRBJ2-7
CASSLVAGSHNEQFF | TGCGCCAGCAGCTTGGTTGCGGGATCTCACAATGAGCAGTTCTTC | 15 | TRBV5-1 | NA | NA | TRBJ2-1
CASSPQPGGSNGYTF | TGTGCCAGCAGCCCGCAACCAGGGGGTTCGAATGGCTACACCTTC | 15 | TRBV7-9 | once | TRBD1 | TRBJ1-2
CASRGTSGHPDTQYF | TGTGCCAGCAGAGGGACTAGCGGACACCCGGATACGCAGTATTTT | 15 | TRBV2 | NA | TRBD2 | TRBJ2-3
CASSQDPGQGAVLNGYTF | TGTGCCAGCAGCCAAGACCCGGGACAGGGGGCAGTGTTAAATGGCTACACCTTC | 18 | TRBV4-2 | NA | TRBD1 | TRBJ1-2
CASSRGGYGYTF | TGTGCCAGCAGCCGAGGGGGATACGGCTACACCTTC | 12 | TRBV6-5 | NA | NA | TRBJ1-2
CASRVRGSSYEQYF | TGTGCCAGCAGGGTCAGGGGGAGCTCCTACGAGCAGTACTTC | 14 | TRBV28 | NA | TRBD1 | TRBJ2-7
CASSLAGRNQPQHF | TGTGCCAGCAGCTTGGCGGGTAGAAATCAGCCCCAGCATTTT | 14 | TRBV5-6 | NA | NA | TRBJ1-5